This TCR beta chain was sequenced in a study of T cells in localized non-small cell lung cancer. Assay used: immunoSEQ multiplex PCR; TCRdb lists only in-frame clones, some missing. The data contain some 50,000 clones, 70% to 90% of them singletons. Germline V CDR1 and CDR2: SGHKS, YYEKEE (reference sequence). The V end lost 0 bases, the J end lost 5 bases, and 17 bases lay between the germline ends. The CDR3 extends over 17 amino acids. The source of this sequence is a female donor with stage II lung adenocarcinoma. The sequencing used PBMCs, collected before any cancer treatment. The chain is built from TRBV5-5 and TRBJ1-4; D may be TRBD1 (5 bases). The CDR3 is CASSLAVSAGTNEKLFF. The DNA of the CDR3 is TGTGCCAGCAGCTTGGCAGTAAGTGCAGGGACGAATGAAAAACTGTTTTTT.